The 10 T cell receptor beta chains below were found in one sample sequenced in a study of T cell responses to AZD1222 COVID-19 vaccine. Clones were read by immunoSEQ multiplex PCR, and TCRdb kept only the in-frame ones, dropping some. The data show about 94,000 clones, roughly 90% seen once. Specimen: peripheral blood, collected 28 days after the second AZD1222 dose. The receptors were sampled from an adult who received the AZD1222 COVID-19 vaccine.

The CDR3 loop is CASSLGGTGKSYTF. The DNA of the CDR3 is TGTGCCAGCAGCTTAGGCGGGACAGGGAAGAGCTACACCTTC. The chain combines TRBV7-9 with TRBJ1-2, with 9 bases lining up with TRBD1. Germline trimming cut 1 base from V and 9 bases from J; bases unmatched to any gene: 6. Germline V lookup: CDR1 SEHNR, CDR2 FQNEAQ (reference sequence). The CDR3 loop spans 14 amino acids.

This chain connects TRBV2 to TRBJ1-6; 7 nucleotides align to TRBD1. The V gene end was trimmed by 7 bases and the J gene end by 4 bases; junction bases not matched to a gene: 4. CDR1 and CDR2 from the germline V gene are SNHLY and FYNNEI. CDR3 length: 14 residues. CDR3 sequence: CASKKQGYNSPLHF. The CDR3 bases are TGTGCCAGCAAAAAACAGGGGTATAATTCACCCCTCCACTTT.

The V and J genes are TRBV11-3 and TRBJ2-2; D is ambiguous. This CDR3 region has 13 residues. Trimming shortened V by 1 base and J by 3 bases, and 3 bases separated the two germline ends. Germline V gives CDR1 SGHNT, CDR2 YENEEA. The CDR3 spells CASSLGDTGELFF. CDR3 sequence (DNA): TGTGCCAGCAGCTTAGGGGACACCGGGGAGCTGTTTTTT.

The J gene is TRBJ2-3, the V gene TRBV5-1; TRBD2 matches at 9 bases. CDR1 is SGHRS, CDR2 YFSETQ, per germline. The CDR3 length is 16 residues. The J segment lost 1 base and the V segment lost 0 bases, leaving 3 bases of the junction unmatched. DNA for the CDR3: TGCGCCAGCAGCTTGGGGGTAGCGGGGGGCACAGATACGCAGTATTTT. Its translation is CASSLGVAGGTDTQYF.

The J gene is TRBJ1-2, the V gene TRBV18; D is undetermined. From germline, CDR1 is KGHSH and CDR2 LQKENI. The CDR3 length is 15 residues. The V end was cut by 3 bases, the J end by 7 bases, with 18 bases between. The CDR3 sequence: CASSPPYTELGGYTF. CDR3 in DNA: TGTGCCAGCTCACCCCCTTACACGGAACTGGGTGGCTACACCTTC.

As DNA, the CDR3 is TGTGCCAGCAGCTTAACAGCGCCAGCTAACTATGGCTACACCTTC. Amino acids: CASSLTAPANYGYTF. This rearrangement joins TRBV7-3 to TRBJ1-2, with D hard to call. Germline CDR1 is SGHTA and CDR2 is FQGTGA. The CDR3 has 15 residues. With 0 bases removed from V and 0 bases from J, the gap between germline ends came to 8 bases.

This sequence joins TRBV5-1 and TRBJ2-7, with D unclear. This CDR3 has 14 residues. The ends were cut back, 3 bases at V and 2 bases at J, with 12 bases in the middle. Germline assignment: CDR1 SGHRS and CDR2 YFSETQ. CDR3 in amino acids: CASSWNSGTYEQYF. CDR3 bases: TGCGCCAGCAGCTGGAATTCAGGTACCTACGAGCAGTACTTC.

The J gene is TRBJ1-2, the V gene TRBV6-5, with D hard to call. V shed 0 bases and J shed 5 bases, with 16 bases lying between them. The germline CDR1 and CDR2 sequences are MNHEY and SVGAGI. The CDR3 has 16 amino acids. DNA for the CDR3: TGTGCCAGCAGTTACTCCCGACACTCCCAGCTTTATGGCTACACCTTC. Protein: CASSYSRHSQLYGYTF.

CDR3 residues: CASSLVGGRQPQHF. CDR3 DNA: TGTGCCAGCAGCCTCGTCGGGGGGAGACAGCCCCAGCATTTT. The V gene is TRBV5-6, the J gene TRBJ1-5; D may be TRBD1 (5 bases). The length of the CDR3 is 14 residues. Between the trimmed V and J ends, which lost 4 bases and 7 bases, there was a span of 15 bases. CDR1 SGHDT and CDR2 YYEEEE come from the germline V gene. Full variable domain (missing parts from reference TRBV5-6 and TRBJ1-5): DAGVTQSPTHLIKTRGQQVTLRCSPKSGHDTVSWYQQALGQGPQFIFQYYEEEERQRGNFPDRFSGHQFPNYSSELNVNALLLGDSALYLCASSLVGGRQPQHFGDGTRLSIL.

The chain joins TRBV30 to TRBJ1-2; D perhaps matches TRBD1 (5 bases). Germline CDR1 GTSNPN, CDR2 SVGIG (reference sequence). This CDR3 is 12 amino acids long. Trimming took 5 bases from V and 0 from J, leaving 7 bases between them. This CDR3 is CAWDSSNYGYTF. The CDR3 DNA reads as TGTGCCTGGGACAGTTCTAACTATGGCTACACCTTC.